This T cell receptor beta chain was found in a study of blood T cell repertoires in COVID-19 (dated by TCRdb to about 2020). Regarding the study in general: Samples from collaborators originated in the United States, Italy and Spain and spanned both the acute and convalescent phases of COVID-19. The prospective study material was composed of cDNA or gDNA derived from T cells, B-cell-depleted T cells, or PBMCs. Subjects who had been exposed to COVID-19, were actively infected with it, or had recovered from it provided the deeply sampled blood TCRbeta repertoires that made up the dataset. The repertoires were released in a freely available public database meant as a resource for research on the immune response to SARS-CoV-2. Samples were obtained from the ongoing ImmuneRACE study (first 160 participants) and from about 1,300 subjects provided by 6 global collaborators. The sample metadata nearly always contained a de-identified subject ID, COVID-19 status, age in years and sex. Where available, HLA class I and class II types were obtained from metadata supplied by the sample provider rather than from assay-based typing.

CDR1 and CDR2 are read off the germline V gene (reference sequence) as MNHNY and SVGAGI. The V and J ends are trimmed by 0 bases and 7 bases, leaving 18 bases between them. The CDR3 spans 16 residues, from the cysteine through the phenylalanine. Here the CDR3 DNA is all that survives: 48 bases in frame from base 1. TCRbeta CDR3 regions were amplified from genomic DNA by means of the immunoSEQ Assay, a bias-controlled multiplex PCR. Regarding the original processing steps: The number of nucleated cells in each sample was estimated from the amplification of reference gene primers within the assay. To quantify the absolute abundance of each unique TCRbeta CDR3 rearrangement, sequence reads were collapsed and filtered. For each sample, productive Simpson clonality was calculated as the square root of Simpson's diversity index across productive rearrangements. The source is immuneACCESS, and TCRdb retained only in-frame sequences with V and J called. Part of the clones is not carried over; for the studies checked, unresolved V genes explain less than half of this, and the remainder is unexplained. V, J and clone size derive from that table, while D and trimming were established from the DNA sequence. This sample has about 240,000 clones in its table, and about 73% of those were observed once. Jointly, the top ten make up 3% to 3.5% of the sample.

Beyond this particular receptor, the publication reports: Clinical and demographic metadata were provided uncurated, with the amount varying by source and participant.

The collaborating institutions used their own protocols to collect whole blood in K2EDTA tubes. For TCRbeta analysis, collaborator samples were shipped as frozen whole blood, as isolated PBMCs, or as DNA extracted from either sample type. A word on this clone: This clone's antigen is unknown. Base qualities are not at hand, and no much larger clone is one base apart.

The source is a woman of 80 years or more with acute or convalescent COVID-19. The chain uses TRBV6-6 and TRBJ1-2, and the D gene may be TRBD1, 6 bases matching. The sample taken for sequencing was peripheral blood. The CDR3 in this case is CASSYSSGTLTTGYTF. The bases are TGTGCCAGCAGTTACTCTTCCGGGACACTAACGACTGGCTACACCTTC.